A selection of T cell receptor beta chains follows, all from one sample in a study of blood T cell repertoires in COVID-19. Produced via immunoSEQ multiplex PCR; TCRdb's table is partial and in-frame only. This table holds approximately 200,000 clones, 86% found once. The sample consisted of PBMCs or T cells enriched from blood (not recorded which). All receptors come from a woman in her twenties or thirties who had recovered from COVID-19. Both conserved end residues are part of each CDR3. D genes are given only for firm matches.

d_call cdr3_length j_call v_call cdr3_aa
. 15 TRBJ1-5 TRBV10-3 CAISAGTPSNQPQHF
. 17 TRBJ1-6 TRBV5-1 CASSASYAQVWNSPLHF
TRBD1 19 TRBJ1-3 TRBV4-2 CASSQDPSGTELTGNTIYF
. 14 TRBJ1-3 TRBV7-9 CASSLQAAGNTIYF
. 15 TRBJ1-2 TRBV27 CASSLSEGTIYGYTF
TRBD2 15 TRBJ2-1 TRBV3-1/TRBV3-2 CASSQASGGGNEQFF
TRBD1 15 TRBJ2-5 TRBV24-1 CATSDTGQARETQYF
. 15 TRBJ2-3 TRBV6-1 CASSEYELGGDTQYF
. 12 TRBJ2-1 TRBV5-5 CASSPVYNEQFF
. 14 TRBJ1-5 TRBV20-1 CSASVPGMESPQHF
TRBD1 14 TRBJ1-3 TRBV20-1 CSAGEQGSGNTIYF
. 15 TRBJ1-2 TRBV10-2 CASLPSGEGVRGYTF
TRBD1 13 TRBJ2-7 TRBV27 CASSLGTGYEQYF
. 12 TRBJ2-7 TRBV29-1 CSVDRDGGEQYF
. 13 TRBJ1-2 TRBV30 CAWSAGVPYGYTF
TRBD2 22 TRBJ2-2 TRBV7-6 CASSLARTLAGVPQTNTGELFF
. 15 TRBJ2-2 TRBV15 CATSRDRFDTGELFF
. 16 TRBJ2-2 TRBV20-1 CSASHSYQGYTGELFF
. 15 TRBJ2-1 TRBV29-1 CSAKTPGQSLNEQFF
. 12 TRBJ2-5 TRBV27 CAIRQIQETQYF
TRBD2 16 TRBJ2-2 TRBV5-4 CASSLELAGGTGELFF
. 14 TRBJ2-5 TRBV2 CASSEAPGVETQYF
. 15 TRBJ2-3 TRBV10-1 CASSESQSSTDTQYF
TRBD1 17 TRBJ2-5 TRBV7-9 CASSHSGGTGGSGTQYF
. 16 TRBJ1-6 TRBV11-2 CASSVASSNYNSPLHF
. 12 TRBJ2-7 TRBV12-3/TRBV12-4 CASSFLGSEQYF
TRBD1 14 TRBJ2-2 TRBV5-1 CASSPGQYTGELFF
TRBD1 14 TRBJ1-5 TRBV5-1 CASRLTGEDQPQHF
. 11 TRBJ2-7 TRBV28 CASTLSYEQYF
. 14 TRBJ1-3 TRBV28 CASSQPAAGNTIYF
TRBD2 15 TRBJ2-1 TRBV11-3 CASSTRVAGYNEQFF
. 21 TRBJ2-3 TRBV3-1/TRBV3-2 CASSQEALPPHRAASTDTQYF
TRBD2 19 TRBJ2-7 TRBV28 CASSLFVSVRTSWAYEQYF
TRBD2 18 TRBJ2-1 TRBV28 CASSFPRLADEPYNEQFF